This TCR beta chain was documented in a study of T cells in Graves' hyperthyroidism and ophthalmopathy. The wider study: Peripheral blood specimens were obtained at initial diagnosis, prior to any treatment. Overall study findings and caveats: Before onset, by a median of approximately 5.9 months, the model predicted ophthalmopathy.

A remark on this clonotype: Its antigen remains unknown. Germline and junction disagree at one end, which may indicate a read error.

Germline values: CDR1 SGHTA, CDR2 FQGNSA. This CDR3 contains 13 residues. Amplification yielded TCR beta CDR3 regions, with RNA transcripts as the source. The HTBI primer set was used in a first-round RT-PCR of the TCR CDR3. Each CDR3 protein gets one entry after TCRdb re-called the multiplex PCR reads with MiXCR. Of 750,000 to 950,000 distinct CDR3 sequences in the sample, 35% to 40% are singletons; the top ten hold about 9%. Newly diagnosed hyperthyroidism, duration under 2 months, in patients aged 18 to 65. Diagnoses were made from clinical symptoms, serum measures (thyroxine and TRAb), thyroid ultrasound and orbital computed tomography.

The material sequenced was blood. This clonotype originated in a man between 18 and 29 years old with Graves' hyperthyroidism. V is TRBV7-2 and J is TRBJ1-1, with D perhaps matching TRBD1 (5 bases). In DNA, the CDR3 is TGCGCCAGCAGCCTCGGGGGGGAAACGGGGGCTTTCTTT. Amino acids: CASSLGGETGAFF.